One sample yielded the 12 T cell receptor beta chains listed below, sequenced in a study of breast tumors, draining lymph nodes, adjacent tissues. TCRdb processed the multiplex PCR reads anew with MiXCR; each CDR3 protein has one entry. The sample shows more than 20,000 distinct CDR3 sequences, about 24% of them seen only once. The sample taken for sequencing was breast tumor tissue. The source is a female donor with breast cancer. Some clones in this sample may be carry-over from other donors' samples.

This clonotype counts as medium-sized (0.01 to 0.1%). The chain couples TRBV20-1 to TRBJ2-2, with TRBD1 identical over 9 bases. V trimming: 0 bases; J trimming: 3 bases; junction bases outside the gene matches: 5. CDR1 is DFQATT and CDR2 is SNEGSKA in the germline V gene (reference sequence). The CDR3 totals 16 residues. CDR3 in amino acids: CSARDPGQGDTGELFF. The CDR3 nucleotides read TGCAGTGCTAGAGATCCGGGACAGGGAGACACCGGGGAGCTGTTTTTT.

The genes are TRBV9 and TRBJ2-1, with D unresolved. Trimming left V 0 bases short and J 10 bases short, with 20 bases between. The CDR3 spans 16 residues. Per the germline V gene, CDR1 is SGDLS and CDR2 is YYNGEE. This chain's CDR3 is CASSVAGGDSSREQFF. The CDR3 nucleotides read TGTGCCAGCAGCGTAGCGGGCGGAGACTCGAGCAGAGAGCAGTTCTTC.

CDR3 sequence: CASSPAGLYGYTF. For the CDR3, the DNA is TGCGCCAGCAGCCCGGCCGGGCTCTATGGCTACACCTTC. The V and J genes are TRBV5-1 and TRBJ1-2; D not certain. The CDR3 runs to 13 residues. V was cut by 4 bases and J by 4 bases, with 11 bases left in between. Germline V gives CDR1 SGHRS, CDR2 YFSETQ.

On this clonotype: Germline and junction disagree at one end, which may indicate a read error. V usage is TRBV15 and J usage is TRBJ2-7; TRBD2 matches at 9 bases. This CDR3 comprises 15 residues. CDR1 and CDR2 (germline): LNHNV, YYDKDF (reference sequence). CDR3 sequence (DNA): TGTGCCACCAGCACCCCGACTAGCGGCTTATACGAGCAGCACTTC. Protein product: CATSTPTSGLYEQHF.

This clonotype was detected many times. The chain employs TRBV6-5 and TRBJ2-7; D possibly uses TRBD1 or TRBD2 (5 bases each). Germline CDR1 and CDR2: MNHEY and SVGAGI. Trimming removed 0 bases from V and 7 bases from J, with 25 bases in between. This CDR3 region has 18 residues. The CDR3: CASSYSASGAGKSREQYF. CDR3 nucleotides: TGTGCCAGCAGTTACTCAGCCTCCGGGGCGGGCAAATCCAGGGAGCAGTACTTC.

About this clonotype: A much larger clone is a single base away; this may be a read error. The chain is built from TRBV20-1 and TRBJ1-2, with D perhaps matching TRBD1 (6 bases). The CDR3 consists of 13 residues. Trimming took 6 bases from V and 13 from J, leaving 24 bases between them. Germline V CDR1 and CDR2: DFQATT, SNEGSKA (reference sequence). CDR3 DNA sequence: TGCAGTGCGAGTCCAGGGGACCCTCCCAGCTGCACCTTC. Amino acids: CSASPGDPPSCTF.

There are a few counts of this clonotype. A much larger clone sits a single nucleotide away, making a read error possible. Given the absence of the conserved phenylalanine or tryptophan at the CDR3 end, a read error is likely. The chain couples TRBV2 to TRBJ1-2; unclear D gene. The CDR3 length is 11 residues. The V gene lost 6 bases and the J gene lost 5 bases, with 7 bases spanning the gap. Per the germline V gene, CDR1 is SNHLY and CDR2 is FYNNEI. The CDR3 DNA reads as TGTGCCAGCAGGAGGGAGTATGGCTACACCTCC. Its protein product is CASRREYGYTS.

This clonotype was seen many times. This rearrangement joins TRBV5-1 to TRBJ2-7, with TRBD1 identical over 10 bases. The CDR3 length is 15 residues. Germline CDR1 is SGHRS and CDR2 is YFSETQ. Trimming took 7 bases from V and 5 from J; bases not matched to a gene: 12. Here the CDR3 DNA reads TGCGCCAGCTGGGGGGGGACAGGGGTTCGGAACGAGCAGTACTTC. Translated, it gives CASWGGTGVRNEQYF.

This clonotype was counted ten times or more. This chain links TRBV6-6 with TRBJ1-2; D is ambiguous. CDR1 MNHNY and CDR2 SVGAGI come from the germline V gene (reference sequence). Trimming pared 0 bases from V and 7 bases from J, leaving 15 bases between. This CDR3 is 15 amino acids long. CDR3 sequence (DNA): TGTGCCAGCAGTTACTCGAGTAGCAGAGGAGGTGGCTACACCTTC. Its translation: CASSYSSSRGGGYTF.

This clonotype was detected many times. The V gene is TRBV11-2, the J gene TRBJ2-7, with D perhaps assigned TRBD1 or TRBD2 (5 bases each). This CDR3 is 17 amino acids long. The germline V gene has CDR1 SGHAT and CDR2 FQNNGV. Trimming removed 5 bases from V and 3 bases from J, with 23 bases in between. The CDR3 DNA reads TGTGCCAGCAGCAGTTCAACCTTGGGGCTAGCAGGCTACGAGCAGTACTTC. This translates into CASSSSTLGLAGYEQYF. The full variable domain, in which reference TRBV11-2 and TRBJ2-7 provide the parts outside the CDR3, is EAGVAQSPRYKIIEKRQSVAFWCNPISGHATLYWYQQILGQGPKLLIQFQNNGVVDDSQLPKDRFSAERLKGVDSTLKIQPAKLEDSAVYLCASSSSTLGLAGYEQYFGPGTRLTVT.

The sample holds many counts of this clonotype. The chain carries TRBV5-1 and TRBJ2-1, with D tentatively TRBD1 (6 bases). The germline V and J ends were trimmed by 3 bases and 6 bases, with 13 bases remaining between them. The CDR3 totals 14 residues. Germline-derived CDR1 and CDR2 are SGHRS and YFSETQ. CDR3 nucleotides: TGCGCCAGCAGCTGGGGACCAGGGGCCAATGAGCAGTTCTTC. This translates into CASSWGPGANEQFF.

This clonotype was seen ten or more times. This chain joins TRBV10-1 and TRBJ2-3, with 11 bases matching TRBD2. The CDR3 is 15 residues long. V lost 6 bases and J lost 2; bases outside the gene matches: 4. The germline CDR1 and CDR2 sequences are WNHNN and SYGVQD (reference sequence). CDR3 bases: TGCGCCAGCAGGCCGGGACTAGCGGCCACAGATACGCAGTATTTT. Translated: CASRPGLAATDTQYF.